This TCR beta chain was identified during a study of CDR3 diversity in severe acne (dated by TCRdb to between 2018 and 2021). Spanning cysteine to phenylalanine, the CDR3 consists of 15 amino acids. The read is trimmed to its CDR3 DNA, 45 bases read in frame from base 1. From the germline V gene, CDR1 is LGHNT and CDR2 is FRNRAP. V is trimmed back by 1 base and J by 3 bases, and the junction contains 0 bases that no gene match accounts for. Notes on this clonotype: Its cognate antigen has yet to be identified. Nothing much larger sits one base from this clone, and base qualities are not available.

The library came from PCR. The sample was run on an Illumina HiSeq 2000. The public reads were quality trimmed at Q25 with fastp and then assembled into clones with MiXCR by TCRdb, keeping productive beta chains. Duplicate CDR3 protein sequences are folded into a single record with the most common DNA and genes. For this sample the table gives more than 80,000 distinct CDR3 sequences, of which approximately 54% were detected only once. The ten most abundant clones make up 11% of the sample. Input material: blood. The rearrangement combines TRBV12-5 with TRBJ2-5, with TRBD2 identical over 12 junction bases. The clonotype comes from a male donor with severe acne vulgaris. The nucleotides are TGTGCTAGTGGTTTGGGACTAGCGGGAGAAGAGACCCAGTACTTC. It translates to CASGLGLAGEETQYF. This CDR3, with the reference TRBV12-5 and TRBJ2-5 proteins standing in past its ends, gives the full variable domain DARVTQTPRHKVTEMGQEVTMRCQPILGHNTVFWYRQTMMQGLELLAYFRNRAPLDDSGMPKDRFSAEMPDATLATLKIQPSEPRDSAVYFCASGLGLAGEETQYFGPGTRLLVL.